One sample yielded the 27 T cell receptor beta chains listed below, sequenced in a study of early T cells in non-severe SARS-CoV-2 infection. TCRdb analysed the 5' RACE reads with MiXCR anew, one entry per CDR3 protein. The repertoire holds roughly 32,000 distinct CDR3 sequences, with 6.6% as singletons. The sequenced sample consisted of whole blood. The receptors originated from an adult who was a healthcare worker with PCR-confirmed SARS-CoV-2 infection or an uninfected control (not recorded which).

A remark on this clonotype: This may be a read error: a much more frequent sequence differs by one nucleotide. The CDR3 DNA is TGTGCCAGTAGTATAAACAGACGAAGGGCTAATGGAAAACTGTTTTTT. The encoded protein is CASSINRRRANGKLFF. V usage is TRBV19 and J usage is TRBJ1-4; no reliable D call. This CDR3 spans 16 amino acids. In germline, CDR1 is LNHDA, CDR2 SQIVND (reference sequence).

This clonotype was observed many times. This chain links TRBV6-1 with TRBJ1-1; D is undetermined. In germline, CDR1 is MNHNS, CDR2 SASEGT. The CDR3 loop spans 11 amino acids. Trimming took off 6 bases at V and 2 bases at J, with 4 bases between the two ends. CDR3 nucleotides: TGTGCCAGCAGGGGTAACACTGAAGCTTTCTTT. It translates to CASRGNTEAFF.

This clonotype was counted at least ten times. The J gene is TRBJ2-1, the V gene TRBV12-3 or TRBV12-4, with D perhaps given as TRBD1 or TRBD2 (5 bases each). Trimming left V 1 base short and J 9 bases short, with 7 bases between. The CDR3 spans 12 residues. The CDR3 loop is CASSLGGPEQFF. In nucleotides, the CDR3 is TGTGCCAGCAGTTTAGGGGGACCTGAGCAGTTCTTC.

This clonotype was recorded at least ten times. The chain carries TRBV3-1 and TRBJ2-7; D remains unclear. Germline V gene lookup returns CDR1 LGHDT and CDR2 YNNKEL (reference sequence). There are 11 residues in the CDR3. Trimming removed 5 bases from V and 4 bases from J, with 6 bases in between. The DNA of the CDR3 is TGTGCCAGCAGCTTTAAGTACGAGCAGTACTTC. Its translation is CASSFKYEQYF.

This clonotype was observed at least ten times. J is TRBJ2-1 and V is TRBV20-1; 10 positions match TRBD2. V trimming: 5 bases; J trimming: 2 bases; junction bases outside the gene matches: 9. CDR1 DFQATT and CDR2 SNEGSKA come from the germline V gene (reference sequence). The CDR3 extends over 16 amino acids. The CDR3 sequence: CSAPRGTSATYNEQFF. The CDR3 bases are TGCAGTGCTCCCCGAGGGACTAGCGCTACCTACAATGAGCAGTTCTTC.

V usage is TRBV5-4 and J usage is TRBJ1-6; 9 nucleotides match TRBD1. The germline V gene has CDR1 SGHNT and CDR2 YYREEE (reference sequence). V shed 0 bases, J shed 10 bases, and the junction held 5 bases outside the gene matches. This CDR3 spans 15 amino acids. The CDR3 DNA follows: TGTGCCAGCAGCTTGGCCGGGACAGGGAACTCACCCCTCCACTTT. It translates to CASSLAGTGNSPLHF. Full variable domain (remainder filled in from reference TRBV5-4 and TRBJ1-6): ETGVTQSPTHLIKTRGQQVTLRCSSQSGHNTVSWYQQALGQGPQFIFQYYREEENGRGNFPPRFSGLQFPNYSSELNVNALELDDSALYLCASSLAGTGNSPLHFGNGTRLTVT.

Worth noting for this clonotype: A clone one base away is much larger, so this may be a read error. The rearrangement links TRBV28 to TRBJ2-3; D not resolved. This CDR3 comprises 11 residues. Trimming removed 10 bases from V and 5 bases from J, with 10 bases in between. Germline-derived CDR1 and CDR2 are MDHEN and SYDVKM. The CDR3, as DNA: TGTGCCACCCAGTTCCAAGATACGCAGTATTTT. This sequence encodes CATQFQDTQYF.

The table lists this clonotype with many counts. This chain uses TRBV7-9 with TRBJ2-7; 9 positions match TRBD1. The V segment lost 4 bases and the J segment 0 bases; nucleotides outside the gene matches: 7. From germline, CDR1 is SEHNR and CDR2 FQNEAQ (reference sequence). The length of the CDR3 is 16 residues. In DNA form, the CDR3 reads TGTGCCAGCAGCTCGCCTACAGGGGGCCACTCCTACGAGCAGTACTTC. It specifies CASSSPTGGHSYEQYF.

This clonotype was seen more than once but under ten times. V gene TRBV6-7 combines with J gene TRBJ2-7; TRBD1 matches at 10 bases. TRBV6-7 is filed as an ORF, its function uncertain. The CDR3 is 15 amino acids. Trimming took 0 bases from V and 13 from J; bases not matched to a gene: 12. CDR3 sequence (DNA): TGTGCCAGCAGTTACTCGATAGGGGACAGGGGCGAGCTCTACTTC. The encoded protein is CASSYSIGDRGELYF.

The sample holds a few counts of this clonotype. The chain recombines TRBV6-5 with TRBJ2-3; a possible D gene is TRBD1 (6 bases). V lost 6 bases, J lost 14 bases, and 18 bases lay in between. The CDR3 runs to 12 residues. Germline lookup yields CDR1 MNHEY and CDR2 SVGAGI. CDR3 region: CASRPAAGALYF. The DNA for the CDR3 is TGTGCCAGCAGGCCGGCGGCAGGGGCGCTGTATTTT.

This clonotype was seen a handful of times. The CDR3: CAISPSGMNNEQFF. Here the CDR3 DNA reads TGTGCCATCAGTCCTAGCGGGATGAACAATGAGCAGTTCTTC. The rearrangement joins TRBV10-3 to TRBJ2-1, with 9 bases lining up with TRBD2. V lost 5 bases and J lost 5; bases outside the gene matches: 4. This CDR3 is 14 amino acids long. Germline V gives CDR1 ENHRY, CDR2 SYGVKD.

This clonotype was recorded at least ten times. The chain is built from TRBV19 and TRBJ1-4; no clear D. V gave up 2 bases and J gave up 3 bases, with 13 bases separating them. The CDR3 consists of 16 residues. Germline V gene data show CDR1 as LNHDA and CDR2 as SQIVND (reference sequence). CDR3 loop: CASSINRRRANEKLFF. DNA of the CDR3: TGTGCCAGTAGTATAAACAGACGAAGGGCTAATGAAAAACTGTTTTTT. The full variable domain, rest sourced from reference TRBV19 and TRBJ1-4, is DGGITQSPKYLFRKEGQNVTLSCEQNLNHDAMYWYRQDPGQGLRLIYYSQIVNDFQKGDIAEGYSVSREKKESFPLTVTSAQKNPTAFYLCASSINRRRANEKLFFGSGTQLSVL.

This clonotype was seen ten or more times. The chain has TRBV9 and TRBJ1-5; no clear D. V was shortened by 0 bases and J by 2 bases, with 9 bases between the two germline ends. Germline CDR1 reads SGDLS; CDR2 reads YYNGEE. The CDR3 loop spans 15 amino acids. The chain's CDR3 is CASSVDPGGNQPQHF. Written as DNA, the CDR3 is TGTGCCAGCAGCGTAGATCCCGGAGGCAATCAGCCCCAGCATTTT.

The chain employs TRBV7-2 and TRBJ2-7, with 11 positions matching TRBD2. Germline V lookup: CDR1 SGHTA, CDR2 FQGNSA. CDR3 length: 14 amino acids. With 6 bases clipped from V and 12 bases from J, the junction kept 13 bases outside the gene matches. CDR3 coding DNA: TGTGCCAGCAGTTACGACCGGACTAGCGGGTACGGGTACTTC. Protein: CASSYDRTSGYGYF.

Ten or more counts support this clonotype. The CDR3 spells CASSLVTGGVETQYF. The CDR3 DNA reads as TGTGCCAGCAGTTTAGTGACAGGGGGCGTAGAGACCCAGTACTTC. The chain employs TRBV12-3 or TRBV12-4 and TRBJ2-5; TRBD1 matches at 10 bases. Unmatched junction bases numbered 3, after V lost 1 base and J lost 4 bases. CDR3 length: 15 residues.

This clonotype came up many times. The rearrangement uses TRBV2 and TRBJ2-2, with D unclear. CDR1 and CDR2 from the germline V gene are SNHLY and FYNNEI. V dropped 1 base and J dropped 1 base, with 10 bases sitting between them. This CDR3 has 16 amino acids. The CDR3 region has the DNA TGTGCCAGCAGTGAAGTGTCGGCAGGGAACACCGGGGAGCTGTTTTTT. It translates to CASSEVSAGNTGELFF.

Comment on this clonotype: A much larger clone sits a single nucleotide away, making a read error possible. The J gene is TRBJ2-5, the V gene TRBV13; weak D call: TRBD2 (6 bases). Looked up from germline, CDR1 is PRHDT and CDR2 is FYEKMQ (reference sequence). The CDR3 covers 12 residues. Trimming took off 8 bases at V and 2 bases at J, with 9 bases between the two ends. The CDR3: CASSGVQETQYF. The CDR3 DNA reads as TGTGCCAGCTCGGGAGTGCAAGAGACCCAGTACTTC.

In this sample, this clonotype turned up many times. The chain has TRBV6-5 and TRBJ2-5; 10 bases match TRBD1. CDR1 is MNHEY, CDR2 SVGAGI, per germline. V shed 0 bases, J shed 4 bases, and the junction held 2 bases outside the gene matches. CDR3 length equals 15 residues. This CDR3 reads CASSYSDRGRETQYF. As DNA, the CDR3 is TGTGCCAGCAGTTACTCCGACAGGGGGCGAGAGACCCAGTACTTC.

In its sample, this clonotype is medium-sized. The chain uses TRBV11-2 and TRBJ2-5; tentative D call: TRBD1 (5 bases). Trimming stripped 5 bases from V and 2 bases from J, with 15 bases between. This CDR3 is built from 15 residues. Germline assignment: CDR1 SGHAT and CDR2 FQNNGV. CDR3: CASSPRRTIQETQYF. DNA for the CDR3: TGTGCCAGCAGCCCCCGTCGGACAATACAAGAGACCCAGTACTTC. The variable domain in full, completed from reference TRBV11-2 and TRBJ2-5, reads EAGVAQSPRYKIIEKRQSVAFWCNPISGHATLYWYQQILGQGPKLLIQFQNNGVVDDSQLPKDRFSAERLKGVDSTLKIQPAKLEDSAVYLCASSPRRTIQETQYFGPGTRLLVL.

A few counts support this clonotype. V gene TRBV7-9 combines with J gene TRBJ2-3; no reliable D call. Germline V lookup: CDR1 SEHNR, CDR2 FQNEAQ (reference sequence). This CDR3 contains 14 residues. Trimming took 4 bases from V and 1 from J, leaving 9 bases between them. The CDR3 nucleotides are TGTGCCAGCAGCTCCGCAGGTCGCACAGATACGCAGTATTTT. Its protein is CASSSAGRTDTQYF.

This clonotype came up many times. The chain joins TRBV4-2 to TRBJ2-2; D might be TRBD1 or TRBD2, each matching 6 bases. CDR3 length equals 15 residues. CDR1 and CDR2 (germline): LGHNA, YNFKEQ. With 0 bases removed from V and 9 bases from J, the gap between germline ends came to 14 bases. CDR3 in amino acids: CASSQEDRRDRELFF. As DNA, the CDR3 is TGTGCCAGCAGCCAAGAAGACAGGAGGGACCGGGAGCTGTTTTTT.

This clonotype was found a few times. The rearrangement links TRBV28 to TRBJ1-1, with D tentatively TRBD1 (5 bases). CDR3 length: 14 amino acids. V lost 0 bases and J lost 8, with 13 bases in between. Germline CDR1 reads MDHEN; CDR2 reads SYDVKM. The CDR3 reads CASSLWAGYHEAFF. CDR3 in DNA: TGTGCCAGCAGTTTATGGGCAGGGTACCACGAAGCTTTCTTT.

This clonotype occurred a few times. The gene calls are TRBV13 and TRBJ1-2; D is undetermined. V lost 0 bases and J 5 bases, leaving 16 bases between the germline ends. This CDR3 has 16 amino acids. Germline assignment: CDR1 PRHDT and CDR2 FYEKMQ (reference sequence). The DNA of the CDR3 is TGTGCCAGCAGCTTAGGGGCGGGATCCCTAGATTATGGCTACACCTTC. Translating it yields CASSLGAGSLDYGYTF.

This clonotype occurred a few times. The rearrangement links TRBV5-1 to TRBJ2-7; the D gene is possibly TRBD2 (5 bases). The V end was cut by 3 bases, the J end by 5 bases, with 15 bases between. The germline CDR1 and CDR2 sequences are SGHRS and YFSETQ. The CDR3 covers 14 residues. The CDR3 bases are TGCGCCAGCAGCTGGGGAGCAGCGTTCCACGAGCAGTACTTC. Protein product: CASSWGAAFHEQYF.

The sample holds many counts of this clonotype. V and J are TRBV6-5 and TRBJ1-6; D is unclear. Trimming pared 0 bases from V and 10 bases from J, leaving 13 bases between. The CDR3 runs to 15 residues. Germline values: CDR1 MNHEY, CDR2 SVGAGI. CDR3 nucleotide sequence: TGTGCCAGCAGTTACTCGGAACCAAGGAAATCACCCCTCCACTTT. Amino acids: CASSYSEPRKSPLHF.

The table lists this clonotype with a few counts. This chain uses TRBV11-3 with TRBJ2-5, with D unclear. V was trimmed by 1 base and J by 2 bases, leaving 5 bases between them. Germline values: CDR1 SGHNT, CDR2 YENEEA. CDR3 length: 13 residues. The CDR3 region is CASSLGQQETQYF. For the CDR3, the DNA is TGTGCCAGCAGCTTAGGTCAGCAAGAGACCCAGTACTTC.

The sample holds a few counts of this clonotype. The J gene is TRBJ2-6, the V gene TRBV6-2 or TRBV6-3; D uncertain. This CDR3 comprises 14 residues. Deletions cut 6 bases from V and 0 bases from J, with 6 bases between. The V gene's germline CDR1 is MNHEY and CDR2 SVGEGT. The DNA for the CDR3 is TGTGCCAGCAGCTGGAGCTCTGGGGCCAACGTCCTGACTTTC. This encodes CASSWSSGANVLTF.